This TCR beta chain was captured by sequencing in a study of response to subunit inactivated influenza vaccine. Notes on the study in general: The authors offered the suggestion that each seasonal influenza vaccination recruits few new T cells.

TCRdb analysed the RT-PCR reads with MiXCR anew, one entry per CDR3 protein. The table has 200,000 to 300,000 distinct CDR3 sequences, less than 15% seen once; the top ten hold 7.8%. Only a few counts were recorded for this clonotype. Its antigen is not known. The sequences come from non-naive T cells sorted from PBMCs, collected around 15 days before vaccination. This TCR was recovered from a man in his forties or fifties who received an inactivated influenza vaccine.

The CDR3 DNA sequence: TGCGCCAGCCAACCCGCCCCAGACAGGGAAGGAGAGACCCAGTACTTC. It codes for CASQPAPDREGETQYF. The chain has TRBV5-1 and TRBJ2-5; 7 bases are a match to TRBD1. Germline loops: CDR1 SGHRS, CDR2 YFSETQ. J gave up 4 bases and V 7 bases, and 16 bases lay outside the gene matches. The CDR3 is made up of 16 amino acids.